This T cell receptor (beta chain) stems from a study of tumor-infiltrating lymphocytes in primary liver carcinoma. Study at large: The study enrolled male and female patients aged 30 to 69 years. Findings of the study overall: Tumors and blood were compared for top-250-clone fraction, and tumors had the significantly higher value (p = 0.039).

As concerns this clonotype: Its antigen is not known. The final CDR3 position lacks the conserved phenylalanine or tryptophan, pointing to a likely read error. The limits of the CDR3 on the DNA are not certain, so only TCRdb's listed CDR3 is given.

Co-extraction of RNA and DNA was performed on about 19-32 mg of unsorted bulk tissue. TCR beta cDNA was reverse-transcribed from around 0.55 ug of total RNA. The reaction used a constant-region primer and ProtoScript II reverse transcriptase. Researchers made the TCR beta libraries by running three nested multiplex PCR rounds with slightly modified ARM-PCR. TCRdb passed the multiplex PCR reads through MiXCR, listing each CDR3 protein once. The sample includes over 100,000 distinct CDR3 sequences, less than 75% of them seen just once. Material: tumor-adjacent normal liver tissue. This receptor was obtained from a woman aged 55 to 70 with primary liver carcinoma and hepatitis B virus infection.

This CDR3 reads CASSLVRGSGRAKDEQLL. This chain joins TRBV11-2 and TRBJ2-1; the DNA was not used to check the table's D call, TRBD2. Germline V CDR1 and CDR2: SGHAT, FQNNGV. The CDR3 is 18 residues long, ends included.